This T cell receptor (beta chain) came from a study of blood T cell repertoires in COVID-19. For the study at large: The United States, Italy and Spain provided the acute and convalescent COVID-19 samples. Nucleic acid was either cDNA or gDNA, and it came from T cells, B-cell-depleted T cells, or PBMCs.

Germline V gene data show CDR1 as MNHEY and CDR2 as SVGAGI. The CDR3 contains 15 residues. V gave up 2 bases and J gave up 0 bases; unmatched junction bases: 4. Original processing methods: Estimation of nucleated cell counts was performed using reference gene primer amplification. The table came from immunoSEQ multiplex PCR; TCRdb's copy has only in-frame clones and leaves some out. The V and J calls and the clone size are those of that table, but D and trimming were determined from the DNA. The profile shows around 100,000 clones, approximately 80% of them singletons. The rearrangement joins TRBV6-5 to TRBJ2-7, with 7 nucleotides matching TRBD1. Sequenced sample: peripheral blood. The receptor's source is a woman between 70 and 85 years old with acute or convalescent COVID-19. The CDR3 region has the DNA TGTGCCAGCAGTTACAACAGGGACAGCTCCTACGAGCAGTACTTC. Encoded protein: CASSYNRDSSYEQYF.